The clone carrying this TCR beta chain has only one observation. The antigen is unknown. The CDR3 loop spans 17 amino acids. The V gene's germline CDR1 is SGDLS and CDR2 YYNGEE. V lost 3 bases, J lost 6 bases, and 23 bases lay in between. It was at deep level that the assay was run. As handled by the study authors: ImmunoSEQ output held junction-only sequences without quality scores, so filtering differed. Profiled with immunoSEQ multiplex PCR; TCRdb holds only in-frame clones, not every one. The V and J calls and clone size are taken from that table; D and trimming were inferred from the DNA. The sample includes roughly 1,600,000 clones, approximately 98.5% of them seen just once. This specimen comes from a study of shared clonotypes between healthy human individuals. Study results and limitations: Memory subsets had estimated richness that was generally smaller than that of naive subsets. Read depth was anticipated to influence clonotype sharing among donors.

The chain has TRBV9 and TRBJ2-3; D not resolved. The sample comprised naive CD4+ T cells sorted from blood. The subset was: CD45RA+ positively selected. The origin of this receptor is a man aged 30 to 39 in good health. The CDR3 DNA sequence: TGTGCCAGCAGCGCCCTCATCGGGTTGGGATCCGGGGATACGCAGTATTTT. The encoded protein is CASSALIGLGSGDTQYF.